This TCR beta chain was identified during a study of CD8 T cells in ankylosing spondylitis. Study-wide points: Matched ankylosing spondylitis synovial fluid reportedly contained a significantly enriched population of disease-linked clones. Earlier literature documents some of the motif variants in reactive arthritis synovial fluid and blood. Clones linked to the disease showed a CD8+ phenotype. They occurred at relatively low frequencies in peripheral blood. Within ankylosing spondylitis blood, a TCR beta motif made up of several highly homologous variants appeared to be characteristic.

Molecular-barcoded quantitative 5'-RACE produced these TCR beta libraries. TCRdb re-analysed the 5' RACE reads in MiXCR, keeping a single row per CDR3 protein. The data contain roughly 440,000 distinct CDR3 sequences, over 15% of them singletons. The CDR3 spans 14 residues. V gave up 7 bases and J gave up 2 bases, with 13 bases separating them. Germline CDR1 is MNHNS and CDR2 is SASEGT. In the case of this clonotype: Its target is not known.

The TCR sequence derives from a male donor with ankylosing spondylitis. The gene calls are TRBV6-1 and TRBJ2-3, with a tentative D call TRBD1 (5 bases). The material sequenced was blood, either unsorted or a sorted T cell fraction (not recorded which). This chain's CDR3 is CASNSRGNTDTQYF. The CDR3 DNA follows: TGTGCCAGCAACTCTAGGGGAAACACAGATACGCAGTATTTT.